This T cell receptor beta chain appears in the sequencing data of a study of T-cell reconstitution after alpha-beta-depleted transplantation in children (dated by TCRdb to between 2015 and 2016). Describing the broader study: Using TCR repertoire profiling, the study followed T-cell immune reconstitution in a quantitative way in children after TCRalphabeta/CD19-depleted allogeneic hematopoietic cell transplantation.

To prepare the library, PCR was applied. Sequencing was carried out with an Illumina HiSeq 2500. Molecular barcoding was employed in the preparation of TCR libraries, with unique molecular identifiers being used to normalize TCRbeta repertoire quantification. TCRdb itself trimmed the public reads at Q25 with fastp, ran MiXCR and retained productive beta chains. Every entry covers one CDR3 protein and lists the most common genes and DNA from its rows. This sample comprises about 230,000 distinct CDR3 sequences, about 12% of them detected only once. Roughly 2.6% of the sample rests with the top ten. The CDR3 contains 14 residues, cysteine and phenylalanine counted. Only the CDR3 portion is preserved as DNA: 42 bases, with reading frame beginning at the first base. Compared with germline, V lacks 6 bases and J lacks 0 bases; bases without a gene match: 5. For CDR1 and CDR2, the germline V gene (reference sequence) lists DFQATT and SNEGSKA.

Ten or more counts support this clonotype. It has no known antigen specificity. Base-call qualities are not available, and no considerably larger clone is one nucleotide away. The receptor's source is a human donor who donated a stem cell graft to a child with acute lymphoblastic leukemia. The sample was PBMCs from the stem cell graft donor, taken from the stem cell graft. This receptor chain uses TRBV20-1 and TRBJ2-3, and TRBD2 matches 8 of the central bases. The nucleotides read TGCAGTGCCCCAGCTAGCGGGAGCACAGATACGCAGTATTTT. Its translation is CSAPASGSTDTQYF.